Included here is one TCR beta chain sequence, with context. These data are taken from a study of OX40 agonist ivuxolimab in advanced cancers. The protocol was immunoSEQ multiplex PCR, while the TCRdb copy is restricted to in-frame clones and leaves out a portion. The sample shows about 40,000 clones, about nine tenths of them seen only once. Deletions cut 4 bases from V and 9 bases from J, with 12 bases between. CDR3 size: 12 residues. This receptor was obtained from an adult with an advanced solid tumor such as melanoma, head and neck, liver or kidney cancer. The genes are TRBV23-1 and TRBJ1-1, with D hard to call. TRBV23-1 belongs to the ORF category, with a function that is uncertain. The specimen was CD4+ or CD8+ T cells sorted from blood, collected in a trial of the OX40 agonist ivuxolimab. CDR3 nucleotides: TGCGCCAGCAGTCCCGCCGGTTCCAAAGCTTTCTTT. Translated: CASSPAGSKAFF.